The rows below give T cell receptor beta chains drawn from one sample of a study of control samples from healthy donors and cancer patients. Profiling relied on immunoSEQ multiplex PCR, and the TCRdb table lists in-frame clones only, not all of them. The sample records around 51,000 clones, 80% being singletons. Sequenced input: blood. These TCRs come from a man between 65 and 85 years old in good health. Each CDR3 is given without its conserved first and last residue. The order of the fields is D gene, V gene, J gene, CDR3 protein. The D gene is left open where the match is weak.

.,TRBV7-2,TRBJ1-3,ASTPGVTLAGNTIY
TRBD2,TRBV11-2,TRBJ2-5,ASSLRAATSGGTQY
.,TRBV7-2,TRBJ2-2,ASSLLWDTGELF
.,TRBV28,TRBJ1-4,ASSSGTTNEKLF
.,TRBV3-1/TRBV3-2,TRBJ2-7,ASSQEGETGALSYEQY
TRBD1,TRBV28,TRBJ2-3,ASSLGTGVQDTQY
.,TRBV30,TRBJ1-1,AWGQENTEAF
.,TRBV5-4,TRBJ1-4,ASSRPEEKLF
TRBD1,TRBV5-1,TRBJ1-3,ASSLDPTGASGNTIY
TRBD1,TRBV6-5,TRBJ2-7,ASRPRPGTGDEQY
.,TRBV6-5,TRBJ2-7,ASRSRGYEQY
.,TRBV15,TRBJ1-1,ATSRASRPTEAF
TRBD1,TRBV6-6,TRBJ1-2,ASRRQGVVYGYT
.,TRBV6-5,TRBJ1-2,ASSPTGNYGYT
.,TRBV5-1,TRBJ2-5,ASSLMGVPETQY
.,TRBV10-3,TRBJ2-7,AISSQGLLSYEQY
.,TRBV20-1,TRBJ1-2,SASPLGGYT
.,TRBV5-1,TRBJ2-2,ASSLVGAGNTGELF
.,TRBV4-1,TRBJ2-7,ASSQLTAVPGEQY
TRBD2,TRBV2,TRBJ2-7,ASSEYGGRGDY
.,TRBV6-6,TRBJ1-6,ASSPDTGRLLNSPLH
.,TRBV5-1,TRBJ1-3,ASSTGRSSGNTIY
.,TRBV3-1/TRBV3-2,TRBJ1-2,ASSPGGYGYT
.,TRBV27,TRBJ1-1,ASSTLHQYTEAF
TRBD2,TRBV2,TRBJ2-3,ASSRNSRLAGGPGSSVTQY
TRBD1,TRBV28,TRBJ1-2,ASRQGAGNYGYT
.,TRBV6-5,TRBJ1-6,ASTEVRDSPLH
.,TRBV19,TRBJ1-2,ASSIRRGVYGYT
TRBD1,TRBV3-1/TRBV3-2,TRBJ2-5,ASSQNRGEETQY
.,TRBV28,TRBJ1-6,ASVRSRQSPLH
TRBD1,TRBV5-4,TRBJ2-5,ASSSEQTGGEETQY
.,TRBV2,TRBJ2-1,ASSEVTQGTEQF
TRBD1,TRBV6-5,TRBJ1-2,ASQTGGNYGYT
.,TRBV6-4,TRBJ2-1,ASSEQGEWAYNEQF
.,TRBV10-3,TRBJ1-2,AISSVGPGGYGYT
TRBD2,TRBV4-1,TRBJ2-2,ASSHIAGSGGELF
.,TRBV6-1,TRBJ1-2,ASSEGRDGYYGYT
.,TRBV5-1,TRBJ1-1,ASSPLGNTEAF
TRBD2,TRBV7-2,TRBJ2-1,ASSLLPGLFNEQF
.,TRBV7-9,TRBJ1-3,ASSPGLGQLSSGNTIY
.,TRBV2,TRBJ2-3,ASSDWGGLTDTQY
TRBD2,TRBV10-3,TRBJ2-7,AISFLTSGGVYEQY
.,TRBV5-8,TRBJ1-1,ASSLNVHENTEAF
.,TRBV28,TRBJ2-5,ASSFSGRETQY
TRBD1,TRBV7-9,TRBJ2-1,ASSLGTAGMYNEQF
TRBD1,TRBV2,TRBJ2-3,ASSDQGATDTQY
.,TRBV4-2,TRBJ2-2,ASSQAVRDTGELF
TRBD1,TRBV5-1,TRBJ2-7,ASSVDRGEQY